The entry below describes one T cell receptor (beta chain). Its antigen remains unidentified. The data derive from a study of Graves' ophthalmopathy and Graves' hyperthyroidism. Points from the study as a whole: Detected in blood as well were most expanded thyroid clonotypes with frequency above 0.001. With approximately 88% sensitivity and around 80% specificity, a 13-signature model separated ophthalmopathy from stable hyperthyroidism.

Amplified material comprised TCR beta CDR3 regions derived from RNA transcripts. HTBI primers primed a first-round RT-PCR, and a second-round multiplex PCR followed. MiXCR, applied by TCRdb to the multiplex PCR reads, yields one record per CDR3 protein. This sample has 900,000 to 1,200,000 distinct CDR3 sequences, with about 35% found just once. The germline V gene encodes CDR1 MGHDK and CDR2 SYGVNS. This CDR3 is 14 amino acids long. V dropped 8 bases and J dropped 7 bases, with 17 bases sitting between them. The hyperthyroidism patients, aged 18 to 65, had been newly diagnosed, with under 2 months' duration.

V gene TRBV25-1 combines with J gene TRBJ2-2, with TRBD1 as a possible D gene (6 bases). The source material was peripheral blood or thyroid tissue (not recorded which). The receptor was derived from an adult man with Graves' hyperthyroidism. The CDR3 DNA reads TGTGCCAGCTTCTCCTACCAAGGGGGCGGGGAGCTGTTTTTT. Encoded protein: CASFSYQGGGELFF.